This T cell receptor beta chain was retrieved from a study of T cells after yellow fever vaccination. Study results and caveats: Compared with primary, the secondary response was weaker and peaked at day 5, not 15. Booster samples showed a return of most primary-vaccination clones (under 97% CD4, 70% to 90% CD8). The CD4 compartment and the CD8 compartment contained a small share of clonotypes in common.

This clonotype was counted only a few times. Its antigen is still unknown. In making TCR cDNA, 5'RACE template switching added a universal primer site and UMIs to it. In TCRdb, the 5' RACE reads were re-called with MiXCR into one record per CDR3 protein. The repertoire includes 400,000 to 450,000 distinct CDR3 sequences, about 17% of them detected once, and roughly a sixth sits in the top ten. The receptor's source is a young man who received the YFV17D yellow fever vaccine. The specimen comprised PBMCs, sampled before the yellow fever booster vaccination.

The CDR3 region is CASSADGRANYGYTF. Written as DNA, the CDR3 is TGTGCCAGCAGCGCCGACGGCAGAGCTAACTATGGCTACACCTTC. The chain recombines TRBV7-9 with TRBJ1-2; D is unclear. The V end was cut by 5 bases, the J end by 0 bases, with 13 bases between. This CDR3 contains 15 residues. CDR1 is SEHNR and CDR2 is FQNEAQ in the germline V gene (reference sequence).